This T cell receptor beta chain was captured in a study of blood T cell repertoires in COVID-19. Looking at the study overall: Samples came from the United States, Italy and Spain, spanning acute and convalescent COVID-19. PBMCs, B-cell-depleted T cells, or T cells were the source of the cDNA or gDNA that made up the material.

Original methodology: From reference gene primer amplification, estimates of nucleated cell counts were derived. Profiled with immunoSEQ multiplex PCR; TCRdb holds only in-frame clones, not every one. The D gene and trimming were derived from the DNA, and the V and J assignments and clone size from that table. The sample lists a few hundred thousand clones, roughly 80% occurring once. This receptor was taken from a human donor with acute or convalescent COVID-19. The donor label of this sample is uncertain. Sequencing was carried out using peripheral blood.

The CDR3 loop reads CASSLGTRQGEAFF. The CDR3 bases are TGTGCCAGCAGCTTAGGGACTCGACAGGGCGAAGCTTTCTTT. This chain joins TRBV7-2 and TRBJ1-1; 7 bases agree with TRBD1. V lost 1 base to trimming and J lost 8 bases; unmatched junction nucleotides: 7. The CDR3 runs 14 residues. Germline values: CDR1 SGHTA, CDR2 FQGNSA. The full variable domain, with the rest looked up from reference TRBV7-2 and TRBJ1-1, is GAGVSQSPSNKVTEKGKDVELRCDPISGHTALYWYRQSLGQGLEFLIYFQGNSAPDKSGLPSDRFSAERTGGSVSTLTIQRTQQEDSAVYLCASSLGTRQGEAFFGQGTRLTVV.